The 14 T cell receptor beta chains presented below share a single source sample, sequenced in a study of identical twins (dated by TCRdb to the mid-2010s). Libraries were built with 5' RACE. Sequencing was performed on an Illumina HiSeq 2000. In-frame beta chains were kept once TCRdb had trimmed the public reads at Q25 with fastp and called clones with MiXCR. Every distinct CDR3 protein forms one entry, paired with its most common genes and DNA. The sample yields about 490,000 distinct CDR3 sequences; roughly 15% were counted once. In total, the top ten clones hold 0.44% of the sample. The same data also contributed to another study, on yellow fever vaccine responses in identical twins.

Sequenced sample: CD4+ T cells sorted from blood. Every receptor here comes from a woman aged 18-29 years in good health.

The sample holds a few counts of this clonotype. This sequence joins TRBV7-9 and TRBJ2-1, with D perhaps given as TRBD1 or TRBD2 (6 bases each). Germline loops: CDR1 SEHNR, CDR2 FQNEAQ (reference sequence). V gave up 5 bases and J gave up 3 bases, with 17 bases separating them. This CDR3 is 16 amino acids long. CDR3 sequence (DNA): TGTGCCAGCAGCACCCGAACGAGGGGGGACTACAATGAGCAGTTCTTC. It encodes CASSTRTRGDYNEQFF.

This clonotype was counted only a few times. The genes are TRBV27 and TRBJ2-2; 8 bases match TRBD2. Trimming took 6 bases from V and 2 from J; bases not matched to a gene: 8. The CDR3 consists of 16 residues. The germline gives CDR1 MNHEY, CDR2 SMNVEV (reference sequence). In nucleotides, the CDR3 is TGTGCCAGCAGCCTCAGCGGGGGCGTCAACACCGGGGAGCTGTTTTTT. Translated: CASSLSGGVNTGELFF.

V usage is TRBV5-1 and J usage is TRBJ2-5; TRBD1 agrees at 7 bases. Germline V gene data show CDR1 as SGHRS and CDR2 as YFSETQ. This CDR3 contains 17 residues. V gave up 9 bases and J gave up 3 bases; unmatched junction bases: 20. CDR3 protein: CATQLGLTDRPKETQYF. The CDR3 DNA sequence: TGCGCCACCCAATTGGGGTTAACGGACAGGCCGAAAGAGACCCAGTACTTC. Full variable domain (rest looked up from reference TRBV5-1 and TRBJ2-5): KAGVTQTPRYLIKTRGQQVTLSCSPISGHRSVSWYQQTPGQGLQFLFEYFSETQRNKGNFPGRFSGRQFSNSRSEMNVSTLELGDSALYLCATQLGLTDRPKETQYFGPGTRLLVL.

This clonotype was seen ten or more times. The chain links TRBV25-1 to TRBJ1-2; D call uncertain. CDR1 and CDR2 from the germline V gene are MGHDK and SYGVNS. This CDR3 is built from 12 residues. CDR3 region: CRENLFGYGYTF. Written as DNA, the CDR3 is TGTAGGGAAAACCTTTTTGGCTATGGCTACACCTTC.

The table lists this clonotype with a few counts. The chain links TRBV10-3 to TRBJ2-7; 7 bases fit TRBD1. Germline V gives CDR1 ENHRY, CDR2 SYGVKD. V shed 11 bases, J shed 1 base, and the junction held 8 bases outside the gene matches. CDR3 length equals 13 residues. CDR3 in amino acids: CASSGTESYEQYF. CDR3 DNA: TGTGCCTCCTCCGGGACAGAGTCCTACGAGCAGTACTTC.

This chain uses TRBV29-1 with TRBJ2-1; 12 bases map to TRBD2. V shed 8 bases, J shed 4 bases, and the junction held 18 bases outside the gene matches. Germline V gene data show CDR1 as SQVTM and CDR2 as ANQGSEA. The CDR3 loop spans 18 amino acids. CDR3 amino acids: CSISGTNGLAGLYNEQFF. The CDR3 coding sequence is TGCAGCATATCCGGGACAAACGGACTAGCGGGGCTATACAATGAGCAGTTCTTC.

The chain couples TRBV28 to TRBJ2-2; D is uncertain. The CDR3 is 13 amino acids. The germline CDR1 and CDR2 sequences are MDHEN and SYDVKM. V dropped 7 bases and J dropped 7 bases, with 13 bases sitting between them. The CDR3 DNA sequence: TGTGCCAGCACCCCTGGGTACAGCGGGGAGCTGTTTTTT. Its protein product is CASTPGYSGELFF.

This clonotype occurred many times. The CDR3 sequence is CASSFTSGVRNEQFF. For the CDR3, the DNA is TGCGCCAGCAGCTTTACTAGCGGGGTCCGTAATGAGCAGTTCTTC. V and J are TRBV5-1 and TRBJ2-1; TRBD2 aligns across 10 bases. After removal of 2 bases from V and 7 bases from J, the junction contained 6 bases not matched to a gene. Germline CDR1 reads SGHRS; CDR2 reads YFSETQ. This CDR3 is built from 15 residues.

In its sample, this clonotype was seen many times. The chain joins TRBV7-2 to TRBJ2-7; no clear D gene. Trimming shortened V by 5 bases and J by 0 bases, and 14 bases separated the two germline ends. The CDR3 extends over 15 amino acids. The germline gives CDR1 SGHTA, CDR2 FQGNSA. The CDR3 here is CASSLDLRSSYEQYV. Here the CDR3 DNA reads TGTGCCAGCAGCCTAGATCTCCGGAGCTCCTACGAGCAGTACGTC.

The chain is built from TRBV12-3 or TRBV12-4 and TRBJ1-2; D is ambiguous. The CDR3 is 12 amino acids. The V end lost 6 bases, the J end lost 5 bases, and 10 bases lay between the germline ends. The CDR3 spells CASSVLEYGYTF. The CDR3 coding sequence is TGTGCCAGCAGCGTCTTGGAGTATGGCTACACCTTC.

This clonotype has a handful of counts. The chain employs TRBV25-1 and TRBJ1-1; 10 bases are shared with TRBD1. The germline CDR1 and CDR2 sequences are MGHDK and SYGVNS. V lost 5 bases to trimming and J lost 3 bases; unmatched junction nucleotides: 6. This CDR3 contains 15 residues. The CDR3 here is CASSRAGQGYTEAFF. The CDR3 region has the DNA TGTGCCAGCAGTAGAGCGGGACAGGGGTACACTGAAGCTTTCTTT.

In its sample, this clonotype was seen many times. The chain combines TRBV14 with TRBJ1-1, with 10 bases aligning to TRBD1. This CDR3 spans 14 amino acids. From germline, CDR1 is SGHDN and CDR2 FVKESK. J was trimmed by 11 bases and V by 4 bases; bases with no gene match: 10. The CDR3 loop reads CASSPGTGVVRAFF. The CDR3 coding sequence is TGTGCCAGCAGCCCCGGGACAGGGGTTGTTCGTGCTTTCTTT.

This clonotype was observed a few times. The chain links TRBV6-5 to TRBJ1-5; D is ambiguous. Germline V gives CDR1 MNHEY, CDR2 SVGAGI. The CDR3 consists of 16 residues. V was clipped by 6 bases and J by 2 bases, with 17 bases between them. CDR3 in amino acids: CASSYALGAGNQPQHF. The CDR3 nucleotides read TGTGCCAGCAGCTACGCCCTAGGAGCGGGCAATCAGCCCCAGCATTTT.

The CDR3 region has the DNA TGTGCCAGCAGCCAAAAGGGCCGACAGGGTGTGACTAATGAAAAACTGTTTTTT. This sequence encodes CASSQKGRQGVTNEKLFF. The V gene is TRBV3-1, the J gene TRBJ1-4, with TRBD1 matching over 7 bases. Unmatched junction bases numbered 11, after V lost 2 bases and J lost 2 bases. This CDR3 region has 18 residues. CDR1 and CDR2 (germline): LGHDT, YNNKEL (reference sequence).